This T cell receptor (beta chain) is drawn from a study of regulatory T cells in long-lasting Graves disease (dated by TCRdb to the early 2020s). Describing the broader study: Patients with newly diagnosed Graves' disease had been on antithyroid drugs for under 3 months. This study used TCR sequencing and RNA sequencing of peripheral blood to compare persistent Graves' disease patients against newly diagnosed Graves' disease patients. The study was conducted in China and was registered as a clinical trial. A total of approximately 35 samples were covered by TCR sequencing, comprising 13 persistent and roughly 20 newly diagnosed Graves' disease patients. Study-level results and caveats: Sequencing and analysis were restricted to the TCR beta chain. Only peripheral blood was studied, because thyroid tissue, the primary lesion, was inaccessible. Compared with newly diagnosed patients, patients with persistent Graves' disease had lower TCR Shannon entropy and fewer highly expanded clones, which suggests clonal expansion. Persistent patients shared more public clonotypes among themselves (roughly 2,700) than newly diagnosed patients did (roughly 910). The authors acknowledged the small sample size as a limitation that may reduce accuracy. Persistent disease showed preferential use of TRBV28, TRBJ1-2 and TRBJ2-5, whereas newly diagnosed disease favored TRBV20-1 and TRBJ2-1.

The library came from multiplex PCR. Instrument on record: Illumina HiSeq 4000. iRepertoire HTBI primers and Arm-PCR amplification of CDR3 regions were used to construct TCR beta libraries. Before sequencing, the PCR products underwent gel purification. In the source study's methods: Across samples, about 63 TRBV and 15 or so TRBJ segments were identified and used for gene usage analysis of CDR3 amino acid clonotypes. COPE and FqMerger were used to merge filtered high-quality paired reads into contigs. BLAST was used to align contigs to IMGT TRBV, TRBD and TRBJ reference genes, with CDR3 defined following IMGT. Clonotypes above 0.1% frequency were classified as highly expanded clones. Shannon entropy was used to measure repertoire diversity, and the Gini coefficient was used to measure V-J evenness. A clonotype was considered public if more than one individual shared it. TCRdb applied fastp at Q25 and MiXCR to the public reads, then kept only in-frame beta chains. Identical CDR3 proteins give one entry, which carries the most common genes and DNA. The V and J calls shown here were made by TCRdb, not taken from the authors' results. For this sample there are roughly 500,000 distinct CDR3 sequences; 13% appear just once. The ten top clones hold roughly a tenth of the sample.

According to the study, the label for this sample's time point signals: newly diagnosed GD, antithyroid drugs for less than 3 months. For both TCR sequencing and RNA sequencing, RNA was extracted from PBMCs using TRIzol. Graves' disease was diagnosed according to American Thyroid Association guidelines. Patients for the study were recruited at an endocrinology department in Xi'an, China. From each patient, around 9.3 milliliters of peripheral blood was collected into an EDTA anticoagulant tube. PBMCs were isolated by Ficoll Paque Plus density gradient separation without further T cell sorting. An Agilent 2100 Bioanalyzer and agarose gel were used to assess RNA quality, and a NanoDrop 2000 was used to measure RNA concentration. The CDR1 and CDR2 encoded by the germline V gene are SGDLS and YYNGEE. The junction shows trimming of 1 base on V and 3 bases on J, plus 13 bases between the germline ends. The CDR3 runs 15 amino acids, cysteine and phenylalanine included. Kept here is only the CDR3 DNA, which spans 45 bases and is read in frame from base 1.

This clonotype was detected only a few times. Its antigen is currently not known. The input lacks base qualities; no much larger clone sits a single base away. These data also formed part of another study, on T cells in Graves' hyperthyroidism and ophthalmopathy. That second report states: Stable Graves' hyperthyroidism was defined as the absence of progression to ophthalmopathy over 18 months of follow-up. Hyperthyroidism patients were newly diagnosed, had a disease duration of under 2 months, and were aged 18 to 65 years. The study excluded patients with uncontrolled infections, other autoimmune diseases, pregnancy or lactation. Diagnoses relied on clinical symptoms, serum thyroxine and TRAb, thyroid ultrasound and orbital computed tomography. A first-round RT-PCR of the TCR CDR3 used the HTBI primer set with the Qiagen OneStep RT-PCR kit. Blood samples also contained most of the expanded thyroid clonotypes (frequency above 0.001), which suggests that blood repertoires may reflect thyroid immune responses. A 13 V-J signature model separated ophthalmopathy from stable hyperthyroidism, with 87.88% sensitivity and roughly 84% specificity in cross-validation and 80%/75% in testing. In validation, the model predicted progression to ophthalmopathy with 55% to 71% sensitivity and less than 80% specificity, a median of 6.5 months before onset. To identify distinguishing TCR V-J signatures, a discovery cohort of about 100 patients was used, comprising 43 with Graves' ophthalmopathy and under 60 with stable Graves' hyperthyroidism. Whether ophthalmopathy could be predicted prospectively was tested in an independent validation cohort made up of 18 to 20 hyperthyroidism patients plus 17 patients who later progressed to ophthalmopathy. The roughly 91 discovery patients were randomly divided into training and test sets at a 7:3 ratio. In addition, the study compared T-cell repertoires in thyroid tissue and in blood from five or six Graves' hyperthyroidism patients. After sampling, hyperthyroidism patients received methimazole starting at 30 mg daily, and ophthalmopathy patients received high-dose intravenous methylprednisolone. Libraries were constructed in a second round of multiplex PCR, after which size selection and purification were carried out. Paired-end sequencing of the libraries was performed with 100 bp reads on an Illumina HiSeq2000. SOAPnuke was used to process the raw data, with reads discarded if the reads contained adapters or uncalled bases, had a mean Phred below 15, or lacked an exact constant-primer or identifier match. High-quality paired reads were merged using COPE v1.2.5, and each unique nucleotide sequence was defined as a clonotype. MiTCR v1.1 was used to align clonotypes to the IMGT TRBV, TRBD and TRBJ reference segments. The analysis was restricted to V-J combinations with a frequency above 0.0001, which together covered 99% to 99.2% of the repertoires. A TCS score was defined as the ratio of F50 (clonal expansion) to E x V (chaos), with BLOSUM62-based TCRdist applied between CDR3 peptides within each V-J. Welch's t-statistics and random forest reduced 500 to 550 V-J features to about 13, which were used in a naive Bayes classifier (R e1071). Sample size was not statistically predetermined, and investigators were not blinded to group allocation. According to the paper, TCR Vbeta CDR3 sequencing was carried out on about 140 peripheral blood samples, which came from 40 to 45 ophthalmopathy, around 75 hyperthyroidism and roughly 17 progressor patients.

This TCR came from a man aged 25-45 years with Graves disease. Donor details come from another sample of the same person, matched by shared clones. This chain is built from TRBV9 and TRBJ1-2; TRBD1 is perhaps the D gene, given 6 matching bases. Sample: peripheral blood mononuclear cells (PBMCs), taken at new diagnosis, from a patient treated with antithyroid drugs. The CDR3 reads CASSVSARTDYGYTF. The nucleotide sequence is given as TGTGCCAGCAGCGTATCGGCTCGGACAGACTATGGCTACACCTTC.